The rows below give T cell receptor beta chains drawn from one sample of a study of cytomegalovirus exposure and HLA in healthy donors. Only in-frame clones appear in the TCRdb table, and some are missing; sequencing was by immunoSEQ multiplex PCR. The data show 150,000 to 200,000 clones, over 70% seen once. Specimen: PBMCs. Source of these receptors: a man aged 25 to 40 in good health and CMV-seropositive. Each CDR3 is given with its conserved first and last residue. The order of the fields is J gene, clone size, V gene, D gene, CDR3 DNA, CDR3 protein. A D gene is named only where the DNA matches it firmly. Clone size appears in some rows only: once, few, many, or a class for an expanded clone.

J: TRBJ1-5
size: .
V: TRBV4-2
D: TRBD1
DNA: TGTGCCAGCAGCCAATCGGACAGGTACTATAGCAATCAGCCCCAGCATTTT
CDR3: CASSQSDRYYSNQPQHF

J: TRBJ2-7
size: .
V: TRBV14
D: .
DNA: TGTGCCAGCAGCCAAGTCAGGGGAGCGGTATACGAGCAGTACTTC
CDR3: CASSQVRGAVYEQYF

J: TRBJ1-2
size: .
V: TRBV6-5
D: .
DNA: TGTGCCAGCAAGGGAGAGCTTTCCTATGGCTACACCTTC
CDR3: CASKGELSYGYTF

J: TRBJ1-4
size: .
V: TRBV6-5
D: .
DNA: TGTGCCAGCATGAGGAACTTGGATGAAAAACTGTTTTTT
CDR3: CASMRNLDEKLFF

J: TRBJ1-4
size: once
V: TRBV7-9
D: .
DNA: TGTGCCAGCAGCTTGACGGGGTCTGGGGAAAAACTGTTTTTT
CDR3: CASSLTGSGEKLFF

J: TRBJ1-1
size: .
V: TRBV27
D: .
DNA: TGTGCCAGCAGTTTGGCCCTTCGGGGAGGTACTGAAGCTTTCTTT
CDR3: CASSLALRGGTEAFF

J: TRBJ1-1
size: .
V: TRBV29-1
D: .
DNA: TGCAGCGTTGACGGGGGCACTGAAGCTTTCTTT
CDR3: CSVDGGTEAFF

J: TRBJ1-1
size: .
V: TRBV29-1
D: .
DNA: TGCAGCGTTCAAAAACAGATGAACACTGAAGCTTTCTTT
CDR3: CSVQKQMNTEAFF

J: TRBJ2-7
size: .
V: TRBV19
D: .
DNA: TGTGCCAGTAGGTCCGGGACAACCGCTTACGAGCAGTACTTC
CDR3: CASRSGTTAYEQYF

J: TRBJ2-7
size: .
V: TRBV13
D: TRBD2
DNA: TGTGCCAGCAGCTCCAGGACTAGCGGGGGATCCTACGAGCAGTACTTC
CDR3: CASSSRTSGGSYEQYF

J: TRBJ1-6
size: .
V: TRBV30
D: .
DNA: TGTGCCTGGAAAGAGGTAAATAGGATGGCCGCCCTCCACTTT
CDR3: CAWKEVNRMAALHF

J: TRBJ2-3
size: once
V: TRBV5-1
D: .
DNA: TGCGCCAGCAGCTTGGCGACAGGACCCACAGATACGCAGTATTTT
CDR3: CASSLATGPTDTQYF

J: TRBJ1-1
size: once
V: TRBV19
D: .
DNA: TGTGCCAGCCAAGACCGGCCGGGCACTGAAGCTTTCTTT
CDR3: CASQDRPGTEAFF

J: TRBJ1-2
size: .
V: TRBV14
D: TRBD1
DNA: TGTGCCAGCAGCCAACGGGACAGCGAGTATGGCTACACCTTC
CDR3: CASSQRDSEYGYTF

J: TRBJ1-5
size: .
V: TRBV19
D: TRBD1
DNA: TGTGCCAGTAGTAGTACAGGGGGCGGTGGCAATCAGCCCCAGCATTTT
CDR3: CASSSTGGGGNQPQHF

J: TRBJ2-2
size: few
V: TRBV5-1
D: .
DNA: TGCGCCAGCAGCTTGCTAGGGGGATCGAACACCGGGGAGCTGTTTTTT
CDR3: CASSLLGGSNTGELFF

J: TRBJ1-1
size: .
V: TRBV9
D: .
DNA: TGTGCCAGCAGCGTAGTAGTGCAGGGGACGGACACTGAAGCTTTCTTT
CDR3: CASSVVVQGTDTEAFF

J: TRBJ1-2
size: .
V: TRBV5-1
D: TRBD1
DNA: TGCGCCAGCAGTACAGGGGGAGGCTACACCTTC
CDR3: CASSTGGGYTF

J: TRBJ1-5
size: .
V: TRBV2
D: .
DNA: TGTGCCAGCAAGGGAGGGACCCAAGATCAGCCCCAGCATTTT
CDR3: CASKGGTQDQPQHF

J: TRBJ1-5
size: .
V: TRBV30
D: .
DNA: TGTGCCTGGAGAATGTCGGGGGGCAATCAGCCCCAGCATTTT
CDR3: CAWRMSGGNQPQHF